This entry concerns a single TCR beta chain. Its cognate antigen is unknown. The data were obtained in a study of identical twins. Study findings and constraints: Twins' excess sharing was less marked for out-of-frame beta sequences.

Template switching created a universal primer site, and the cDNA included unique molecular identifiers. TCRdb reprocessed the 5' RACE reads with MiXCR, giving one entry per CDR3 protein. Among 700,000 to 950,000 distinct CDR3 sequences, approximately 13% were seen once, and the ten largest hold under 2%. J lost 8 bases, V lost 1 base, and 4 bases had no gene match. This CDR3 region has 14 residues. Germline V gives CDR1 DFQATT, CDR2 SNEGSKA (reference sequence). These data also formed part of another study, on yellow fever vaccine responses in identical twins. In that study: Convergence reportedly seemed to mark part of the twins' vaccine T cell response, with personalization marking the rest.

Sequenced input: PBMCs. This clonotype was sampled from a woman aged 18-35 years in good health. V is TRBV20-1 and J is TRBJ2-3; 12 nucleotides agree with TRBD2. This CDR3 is CSARGLAGERTQYF. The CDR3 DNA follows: TGCAGTGCTAGAGGACTAGCGGGAGAACGTACGCAGTATTTT.